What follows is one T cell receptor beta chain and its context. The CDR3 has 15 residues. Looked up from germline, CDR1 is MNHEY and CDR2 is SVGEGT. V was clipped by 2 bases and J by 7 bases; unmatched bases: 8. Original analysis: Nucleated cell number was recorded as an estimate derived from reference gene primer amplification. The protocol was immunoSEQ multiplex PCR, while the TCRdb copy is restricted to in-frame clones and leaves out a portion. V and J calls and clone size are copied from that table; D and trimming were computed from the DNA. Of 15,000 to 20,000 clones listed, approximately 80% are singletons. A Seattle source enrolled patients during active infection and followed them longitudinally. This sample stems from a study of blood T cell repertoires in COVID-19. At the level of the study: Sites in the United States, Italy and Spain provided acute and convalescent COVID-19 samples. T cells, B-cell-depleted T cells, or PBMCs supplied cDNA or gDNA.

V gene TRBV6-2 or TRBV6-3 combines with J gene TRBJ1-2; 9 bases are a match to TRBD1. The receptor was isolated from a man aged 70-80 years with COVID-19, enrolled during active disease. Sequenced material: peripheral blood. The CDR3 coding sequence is TGTGCCAGCAGTTACCGGAAACAGGGGGCGTCTGGCTACACCTTC. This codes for CASSYRKQGASGYTF.